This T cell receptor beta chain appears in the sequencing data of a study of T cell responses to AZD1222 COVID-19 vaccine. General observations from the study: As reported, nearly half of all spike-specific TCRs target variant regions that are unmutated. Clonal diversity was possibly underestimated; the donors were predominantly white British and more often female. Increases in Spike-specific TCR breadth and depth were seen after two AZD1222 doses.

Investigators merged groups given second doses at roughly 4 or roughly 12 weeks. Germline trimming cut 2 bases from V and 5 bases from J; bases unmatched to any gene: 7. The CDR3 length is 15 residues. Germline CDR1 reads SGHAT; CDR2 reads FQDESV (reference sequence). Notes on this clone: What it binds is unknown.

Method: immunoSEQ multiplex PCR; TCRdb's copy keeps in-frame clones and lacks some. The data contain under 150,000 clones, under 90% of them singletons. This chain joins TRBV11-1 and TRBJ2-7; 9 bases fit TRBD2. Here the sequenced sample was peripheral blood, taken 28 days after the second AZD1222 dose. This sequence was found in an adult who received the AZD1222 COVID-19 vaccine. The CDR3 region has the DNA TGTGCCAGCAGCTTATTGGCGGGAGGGCCCCACGAGCAGTACTTC. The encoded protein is CASSLLAGGPHEQYF. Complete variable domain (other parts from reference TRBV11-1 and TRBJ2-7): EAEVAQSPRYKITEKSQAVAFWCDPISGHATLYWYRQILGQGPELLVQFQDESVVDDSQLPKDRFSAERLKGVDSTLKIQPAELGDSAMYLCASSLLAGGPHEQYFGPGTRLTVT.